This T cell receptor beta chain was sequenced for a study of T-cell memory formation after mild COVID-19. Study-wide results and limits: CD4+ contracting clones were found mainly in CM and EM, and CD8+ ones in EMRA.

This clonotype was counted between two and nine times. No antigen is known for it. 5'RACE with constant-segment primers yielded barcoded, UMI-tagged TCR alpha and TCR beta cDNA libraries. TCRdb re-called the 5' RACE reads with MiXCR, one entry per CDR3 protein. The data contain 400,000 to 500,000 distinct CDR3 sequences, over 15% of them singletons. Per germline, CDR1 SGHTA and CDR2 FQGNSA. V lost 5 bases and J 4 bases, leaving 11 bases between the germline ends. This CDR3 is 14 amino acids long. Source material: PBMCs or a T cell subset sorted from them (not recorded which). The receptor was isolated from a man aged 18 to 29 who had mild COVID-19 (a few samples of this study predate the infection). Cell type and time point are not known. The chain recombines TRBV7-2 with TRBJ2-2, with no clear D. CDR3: CASSIYGVTGELFF. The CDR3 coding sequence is TGTGCCAGCAGCATTTATGGGGTCACCGGGGAGCTGTTTTTT.